The rows below give T cell receptor beta chains drawn from one sample of a study of blood T cells in healthy people across ages. TCRdb used MiXCR to reprocess the 5' RACE reads, holding one entry per CDR3 protein. The table has more than 650,000 distinct CDR3 sequences, roughly 26% seen once. These data also featured in a second study, about T cells of mothers and their children.

Sequenced material: blood. The receptors stem from a boy aged 5-17 years in good health. CDR3s leave out the opening cysteine and the closing phenylalanine or tryptophan. Rows give clone size only sometimes, using once, few, many, or a class for an expanded clone.

V gene: TRBV2
J gene: TRBJ2-3
CDR3 length: 11
clone size: many
CDR3 protein: ASSLDYADTQY

V gene: TRBV11-1
J gene: TRBJ2-5
CDR3 length: 13
clone size: few
CDR3 protein: ASSKGRRSGETQY

V gene: TRBV20-1
J gene: TRBJ1-3
CDR3 length: 13
clone size: once
CDR3 protein: SARDRSNAGNTIY

V gene: TRBV6-6
J gene: TRBJ1-6
CDR3 length: 11
clone size: few
CDR3 protein: ATRGFPNSPLH

V gene: TRBV29-1
J gene: TRBJ1-2
CDR3 length: 13
clone size: .
CDR3 protein: SVGMPLTGDYGYT

V gene: TRBV25-1
J gene: TRBJ2-5
CDR3 length: 12
clone size: few
CDR3 protein: ASSESGGLETQY

V gene: TRBV9
J gene: TRBJ2-7
CDR3 length: 11
clone size: few
CDR3 protein: ASSVGVGGEQY

V gene: TRBV5-1
J gene: TRBJ2-7
CDR3 length: 12
clone size: .
CDR3 protein: ASSWTSPTYEQY

V gene: TRBV5-1
J gene: TRBJ2-1
CDR3 length: 13
clone size: .
CDR3 protein: ASSLTGGLFNEQF

V gene: TRBV29-1
J gene: TRBJ1-4
CDR3 length: 12
clone size: .
CDR3 protein: SVGRGTTNEKLF

V gene: TRBV7-6
J gene: TRBJ1-2
CDR3 length: 17
clone size: few
CDR3 protein: ASSLVGGQDLSAYYGYT

V gene: TRBV7-3
J gene: TRBJ2-5
CDR3 length: 11
clone size: .
CDR3 protein: ASSVHREETQY

V gene: TRBV7-8
J gene: TRBJ2-5
CDR3 length: 14
clone size: few
CDR3 protein: ASRATLAGPLETQY

V gene: TRBV10-2
J gene: TRBJ1-1
CDR3 length: 13
clone size: once
CDR3 protein: ASTDSGTGAVEAF

V gene: TRBV9
J gene: TRBJ2-7
CDR3 length: 11
clone size: few
CDR3 protein: ASSVGERNEQY

V gene: TRBV5-5
J gene: .
CDR3 length: 13
clone size: few
CDR3 protein: ASSRDRWTDYEQY

V gene: TRBV12-3/TRBV12-4
J gene: TRBJ1-1
CDR3 length: 12
clone size: few
CDR3 protein: ASIRQGSGTEAF

V gene: TRBV4-1
J gene: TRBJ2-4
CDR3 length: 12
clone size: few
CDR3 protein: ASSQVALVNIQY

V gene: TRBV7-7
J gene: TRBJ2-1
CDR3 length: 13
clone size: .
CDR3 protein: ASSLVAGANNEQF

V gene: TRBV20-1
J gene: TRBJ2-5
CDR3 length: 14
clone size: .
CDR3 protein: SASSTSGGAVETQY

V gene: TRBV7-6
J gene: TRBJ2-7
CDR3 length: 13
clone size: few
CDR3 protein: ASSLESGRSYEQY

V gene: TRBV7-3
J gene: TRBJ2-1
CDR3 length: 12
clone size: few
CDR3 protein: ASSLSERGNEQF

V gene: TRBV6-5
J gene: .
CDR3 length: 13
clone size: .
CDR3 protein: ASSYGAGESDEQF

V gene: TRBV12-3/TRBV12-4
J gene: TRBJ2-7
CDR3 length: 12
clone size: .
CDR3 protein: ASSLALQVYEQY

V gene: TRBV27
J gene: TRBJ2-1
CDR3 length: 11
clone size: .
CDR3 protein: ASSPRLVHEQF

V gene: TRBV5-6
J gene: TRBJ2-3
CDR3 length: 13
clone size: few
CDR3 protein: ASSGGTSPADTQY

V gene: TRBV30
J gene: TRBJ1-1
CDR3 length: 11
clone size: .
CDR3 protein: ASEVAGIVEAF